The 16 T cell receptor beta chains listed next were all sequenced from one sample in a study of blood T cell repertoires in COVID-19. Assay: immunoSEQ multiplex PCR; the TCRdb copy retains only in-frame clones and omits some. Altogether 190,000 or so clones are present, about 80% being singletons, with the ten largest covering about 6.9%. Sequencing input: peripheral blood. The receptors stem from a human donor with acute or convalescent COVID-19. The donor label of this sample is uncertain.

The chain has TRBV5-5 and TRBJ1-3, with TRBD1 matching 7 bases. Germline CDR1 and CDR2: SGHKS and YYEKEE (reference sequence). With V trimmed by 3 bases and J by 4 bases, 7 bases remained unmatched. This CDR3 contains 15 residues. The CDR3 spells CASSSTGILGNTIYF. CDR3 bases: TGTGCCAGCAGCTCGACAGGGATTCTGGGAAACACCATATATTTT.

DNA of the CDR3: TGCGCCAGCAGCAGGGCTACTATCGATAATTCACCCCTCCACTTT. It specifies CASSRATIDNSPLHF. The J gene is TRBJ1-6, the V gene TRBV10-2; possibly TRBD1 for D (5 bases). Germline CDR1 is WSHSY and CDR2 is SAAADI. The CDR3 spans 15 residues. Trimming pared 6 bases from V and 5 bases from J, leaving 14 bases between.

A few counts support this clone. The chain combines TRBV27 with TRBJ1-6, with D tentatively TRBD1 (5 bases). CDR1 is MNHEY and CDR2 is SMNVEV in the germline V gene (reference sequence). This CDR3 has 16 amino acids. V was pared by 5 bases and J by 0 bases, with 11 bases between. The DNA for the CDR3 is TGTGCCAGCAGTCTAGGGGCGTACTCCTATAATTCACCCCTCCACTTT. It specifies CASSLGAYSYNSPLHF.

The chain has TRBV6-5 and TRBJ2-3, with D tentatively TRBD2 (6 bases). This CDR3 comprises 15 residues. Trimming removed 7 bases from V and 2 bases from J, with 16 bases in between. Germline CDR1 is MNHEY and CDR2 is SVGAGI. CDR3 bases: TGTGCCAGCACCCCGGACTACAGGTACACAGATACGCAGTATTTT. It codes for CASTPDYRYTDTQYF.

This clone was observed a handful of times. The V gene is TRBV29-1, the J gene TRBJ1-1, with 9 nucleotides matching TRBD1. This CDR3 has 13 amino acids. The germline gives CDR1 SQVTM, CDR2 ANQGSEA. J was trimmed by 6 bases and V by 7 bases; bases with no gene match: 9. The CDR3 DNA is TGCAGCGGGGGAGGACAGGGGAGATCTGAAGCTTTCTTT. Protein product: CSGGGQGRSEAFF.

The rearrangement links TRBV5-8 to TRBJ2-7; no clear D gene. The CDR3 totals 13 residues. V lost 5 bases to trimming and J lost 3 bases, with 12 bases between them. Per germline, CDR1 SGHTS and CDR2 YDEGEE. Written as DNA, the CDR3 is TGTGCCAGCAGGCTACCCCCCCTCTACGAGCAGTACTTC. This translates into CASRLPPLYEQYF.

CDR3 region: CATTLGQPRAGEKLFF. CDR3 DNA: TGTGCCACCACCCTCGGACAGCCCCGCGCGGGTGAAAAACTGTTTTTT. The chain combines TRBV10-3 with TRBJ1-4, with D possibly being TRBD1 (6 bases). Germline V gives CDR1 ENHRY, CDR2 SYGVKD. CDR3 size: 16 residues. Trimming cost V 10 bases and J 7 bases, with 25 bases left between them.

This chain joins TRBV5-6 and TRBJ2-7; 11 bases are a match to TRBD2. With 0 bases clipped from V and 4 bases from J, the junction kept 6 bases outside the gene matches. Germline V lookup: CDR1 SGHDT, CDR2 YYEEEE. The CDR3 sequence is 16 residues long. CDR3 region: CASSLAGSGRGYEQYF. The DNA for the CDR3 is TGTGCCAGCAGCTTGGCTGGTAGCGGGAGGGGATACGAGCAGTACTTC.

The rearrangement links TRBV11-2 to TRBJ1-1, with TRBD1 identical over 7 bases. CDR1 is SGHAT, CDR2 FQNNGV, per germline. CDR3 length equals 14 residues. V lost 5 bases and J lost 6; bases outside the gene matches: 9. CDR3 amino acids: CASSPTGSGAEAFF. The DNA of the CDR3 is TGTGCCAGCAGCCCGACAGGGAGTGGAGCTGAAGCTTTCTTT.

This clone has only a few counts. The V gene is TRBV4-3, the J gene TRBJ2-1; D ambiguous. V lost 0 bases and J 2 bases, leaving 11 bases between the germline ends. The CDR3 has 16 residues. The germline gives CDR1 LGHNA, CDR2 YSLEER. CDR3 DNA sequence: TGCGCCAGCAGCCAAGAAGCGACTGCGCCCTACAATGAGCAGTTCTTC. Protein product: CASSQEATAPYNEQFF.

The gene calls are TRBV20-1 and TRBJ1-4, with D unclear. CDR3 length: 11 amino acids. V was pared by 1 base and J by 7 bases, with 4 bases between. The germline V gene has CDR1 DFQATT and CDR2 SNEGSKA (reference sequence). CDR3 loop: CSARVGEKLFF. The CDR3, as DNA: TGCAGTGCTAGAGTCGGTGAAAAACTGTTTTTT.

V and J are TRBV29-1 and TRBJ2-7; 9 bases are shared with TRBD1. Trimming removed 3 bases from V and 2 bases from J; junction bases left unmatched: 2. Germline V lookup: CDR1 SQVTM, CDR2 ANQGSEA. CDR3 size: 13 residues. CDR3 protein: CSVDGQGTYEQYF. CDR3 sequence (DNA): TGCAGCGTTGATGGACAGGGGACCTACGAGCAGTACTTC.

The chain employs TRBV15 and TRBJ1-4; 7 bases fit TRBD1. The germline gives CDR1 LNHNV, CDR2 YYDKDF (reference sequence). The CDR3 has 19 amino acids. V lost 0 bases, J lost 0 bases, and 10 bases stayed unmatched. DNA of the CDR3: TGTGCCACCAGCAGAGATCTGGGGACAGTTGCTGCAACTAATGAAAAACTGTTTTTT. The encoded protein is CATSRDLGTVAATNEKLFF.

This chain links TRBV27 with TRBJ2-1; 8 bases align to TRBD1. The CDR3 totals 15 residues. V shed 5 bases, J shed 0 bases, and the junction held 3 bases outside the gene matches. Germline CDR1 reads MNHEY; CDR2 reads SMNVEV (reference sequence). CDR3 nucleotide sequence: TGTGCCAGCAGTCCGGACAGGGCCTCCTACAATGAGCAGTTCTTC. Translating it yields CASSPDRASYNEQFF.

The J gene is TRBJ2-1, the V gene TRBV7-9; a possible D gene is TRBD1 (5 bases). Deletions cut 4 bases from V and 0 bases from J, with 16 bases between. CDR1 and CDR2 (germline): SEHNR, FQNEAQ (reference sequence). CDR3 length: 17 residues. CDR3 coding DNA: TGTGCCAGCAGCTCCCCAAGGGGTTTTGGCTCCTACAATGAGCAGTTCTTC. Translation gives CASSSPRGFGSYNEQFF.

This clone is a singleton in its sample. The chain has TRBV6-2 or TRBV6-3 and TRBJ2-7; TRBD2 agrees at 8 bases. This CDR3 contains 17 residues. Germline assignment: CDR1 MNHEY and CDR2 SVGEGT. The V and J ends lost 3 bases and 0 bases, in that order; junction bases with no gene match: 10. CDR3 region: CASSYLPGLDFSYEQYF. Written as DNA, the CDR3 is TGTGCCAGCAGTTATTTACCGGGACTAGATTTCTCCTACGAGCAGTACTTC.